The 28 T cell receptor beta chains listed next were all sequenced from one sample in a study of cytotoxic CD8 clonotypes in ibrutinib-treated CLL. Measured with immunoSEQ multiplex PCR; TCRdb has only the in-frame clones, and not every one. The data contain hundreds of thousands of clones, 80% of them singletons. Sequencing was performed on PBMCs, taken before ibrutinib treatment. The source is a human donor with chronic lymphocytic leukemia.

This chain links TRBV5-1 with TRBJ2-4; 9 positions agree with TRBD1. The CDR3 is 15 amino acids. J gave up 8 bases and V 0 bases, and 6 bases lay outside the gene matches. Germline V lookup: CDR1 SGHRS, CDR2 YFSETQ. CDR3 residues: CASSLVGTGLDIQYF. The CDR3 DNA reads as TGCGCCAGCAGCTTGGTTGGGACAGGGTTGGACATTCAGTACTTC.

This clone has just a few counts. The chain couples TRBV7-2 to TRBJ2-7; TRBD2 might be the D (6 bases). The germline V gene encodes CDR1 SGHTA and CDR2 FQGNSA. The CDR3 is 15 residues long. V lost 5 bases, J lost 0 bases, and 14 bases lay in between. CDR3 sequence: CASSPSREASYEQYF. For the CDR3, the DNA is TGTGCCAGCAGCCCAAGTAGGGAGGCCTCCTACGAGCAGTACTTC. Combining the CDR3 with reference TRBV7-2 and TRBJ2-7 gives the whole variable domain GAGVSQSPSNKVTEKGKDVELRCDPISGHTALYWYRQSLGQGLEFLIYFQGNSAPDKSGLPSDRFSAERTGGSVSTLTIQRTQQEDSAVYLCASSPSREASYEQYFGPGTRLTVT.

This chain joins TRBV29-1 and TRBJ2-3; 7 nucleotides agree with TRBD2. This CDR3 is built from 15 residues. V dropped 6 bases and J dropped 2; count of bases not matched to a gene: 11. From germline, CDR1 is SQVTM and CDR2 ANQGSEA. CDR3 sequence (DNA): TGCAGCGTCAAAACTAGAAGCGGGATCACAGATACGCAGTATTTT. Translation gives CSVKTRSGITDTQYF.

CDR3 sequence reads: CSVEETEAYGYTF. CDR3 in DNA: TGCAGCGTTGAAGAGACAGAGGCCTATGGCTACACCTTC. V usage is TRBV29-1 and J usage is TRBJ1-2; weak D call: TRBD1 (5 bases). With 0 bases removed from V and 4 bases from J, the gap between germline ends came to 9 bases. From germline, CDR1 is SQVTM and CDR2 ANQGSEA. This CDR3 region has 13 residues.

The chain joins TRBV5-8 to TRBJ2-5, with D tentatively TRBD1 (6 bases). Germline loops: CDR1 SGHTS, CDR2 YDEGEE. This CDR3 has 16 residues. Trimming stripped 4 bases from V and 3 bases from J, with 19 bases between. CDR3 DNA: TGTGCCAGCAGCACCGGACAGACCGGGATAGAAGAGACCCAGTACTTC. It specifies CASSTGQTGIEETQYF.

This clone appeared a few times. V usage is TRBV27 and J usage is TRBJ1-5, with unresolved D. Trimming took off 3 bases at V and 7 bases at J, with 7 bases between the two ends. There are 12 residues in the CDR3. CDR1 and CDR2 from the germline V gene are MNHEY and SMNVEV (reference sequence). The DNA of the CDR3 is TGTGCCAGCAGTTTCGTAGGCCAGCCCCAGCATTTT. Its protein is CASSFVGQPQHF.

Here the CDR3 reads CAWNPESSYEQYF. The CDR3 nucleotides are TGTGCCTGGAATCCGGAAAGCTCCTACGAGCAGTACTTC. The J gene is TRBJ2-7, the V gene TRBV30; D unresolved. The germline V gene has CDR1 GTSNPN and CDR2 SVGIG (reference sequence). Trimming pared 4 bases from V and 0 bases from J, leaving 10 bases between. CDR3 size: 13 residues.

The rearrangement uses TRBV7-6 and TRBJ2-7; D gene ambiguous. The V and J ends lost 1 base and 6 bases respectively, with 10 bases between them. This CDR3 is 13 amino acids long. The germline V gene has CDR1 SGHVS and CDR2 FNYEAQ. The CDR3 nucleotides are TGTGCCAGCAGCTTAGGACCGGTGGCCGAGCAGTACTTC. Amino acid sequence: CASSLGPVAEQYF.

The CDR3, as DNA: TGTGCCAGCAGCCAAGCGGCCCTGAACACTGAAGCTTTCTTT. Its translation: CASSQAALNTEAFF. V and J are TRBV4-2 and TRBJ1-1; D is unresolved. V was shortened by 1 base and J by 0 bases, with 6 bases between the two germline ends. From germline, CDR1 is LGHNA and CDR2 YNFKEQ. The CDR3 has 14 residues.

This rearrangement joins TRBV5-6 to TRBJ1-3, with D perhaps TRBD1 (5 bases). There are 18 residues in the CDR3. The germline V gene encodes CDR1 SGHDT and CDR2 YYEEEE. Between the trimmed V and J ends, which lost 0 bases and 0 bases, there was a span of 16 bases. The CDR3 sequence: CASSLVSWTTSSGNTIYF. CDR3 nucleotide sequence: TGTGCCAGCAGCTTGGTCTCGTGGACAACTAGCTCTGGAAACACCATATATTTT.

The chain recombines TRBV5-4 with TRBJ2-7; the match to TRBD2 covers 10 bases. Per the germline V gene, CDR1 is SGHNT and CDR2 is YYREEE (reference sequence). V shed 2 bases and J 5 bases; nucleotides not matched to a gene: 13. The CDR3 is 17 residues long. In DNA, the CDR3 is TGTGCCAGCAGCTTTGAAGGGCTAGCGGGAGCGTACAACGAGCAGTACTTC. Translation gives CASSFEGLAGAYNEQYF.

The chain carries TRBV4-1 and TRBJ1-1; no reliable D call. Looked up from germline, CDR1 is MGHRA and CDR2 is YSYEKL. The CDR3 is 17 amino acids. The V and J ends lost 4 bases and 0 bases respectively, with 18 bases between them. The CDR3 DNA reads TGCGCCAGCAGCCGACCCCGGGCCACCCCAATGAACACTGAAGCTTTCTTT. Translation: CASSRPRATPMNTEAFF.

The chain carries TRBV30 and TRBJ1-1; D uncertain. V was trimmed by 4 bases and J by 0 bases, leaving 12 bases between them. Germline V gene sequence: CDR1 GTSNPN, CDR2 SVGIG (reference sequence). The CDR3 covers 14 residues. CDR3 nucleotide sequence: TGTGCCTGGAACGTACCAGGAATGAACACTGAAGCTTTCTTT. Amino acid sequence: CAWNVPGMNTEAFF. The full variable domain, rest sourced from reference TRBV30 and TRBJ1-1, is SQTIHQWPATLVQPVGSPLSLECTVEGTSNPNLYWYRQAAGRGLQLLFYSVGIGQISSEVPQNLSASRPQDRQFILSSKKLLLSDSGFYLCAWNVPGMNTEAFFGQGTRLTVV.

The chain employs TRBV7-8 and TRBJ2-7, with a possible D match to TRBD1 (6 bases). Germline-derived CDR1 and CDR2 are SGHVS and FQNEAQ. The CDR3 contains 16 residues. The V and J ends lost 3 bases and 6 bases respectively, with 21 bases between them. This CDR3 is CASSFGFIGQPSEQYF. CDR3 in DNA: TGTGCCAGCAGCTTTGGTTTCATTGGACAGCCGTCCGAGCAGTACTTC.

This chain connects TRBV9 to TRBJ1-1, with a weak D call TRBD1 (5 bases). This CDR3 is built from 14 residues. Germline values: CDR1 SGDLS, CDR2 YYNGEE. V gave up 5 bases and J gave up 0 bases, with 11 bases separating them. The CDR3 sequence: CASSRGVLNTEAFF. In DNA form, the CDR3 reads TGTGCCAGCAGTAGAGGGGTGTTGAACACTGAAGCTTTCTTT.

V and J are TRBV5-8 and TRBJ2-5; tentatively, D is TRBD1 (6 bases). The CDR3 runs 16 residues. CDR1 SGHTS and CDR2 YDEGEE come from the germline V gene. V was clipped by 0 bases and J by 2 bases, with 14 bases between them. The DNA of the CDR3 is TGTGCCAGCAGCTTGGGAACCGGACAGCAACAAGAGACCCAGTACTTC. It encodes CASSLGTGQQQETQYF.

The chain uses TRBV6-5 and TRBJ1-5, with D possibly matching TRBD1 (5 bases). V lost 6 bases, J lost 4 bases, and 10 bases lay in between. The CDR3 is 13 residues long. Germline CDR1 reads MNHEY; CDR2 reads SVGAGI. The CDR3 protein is CASRTDSNQPQHF. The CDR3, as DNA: TGTGCCAGCAGAACCGACAGTAATCAGCCCCAGCATTTT.

The CDR3 here is CASRQGSSYEQYF. CDR3 nucleotide sequence: TGCGCCAGCAGACAGGGGAGCTCCTACGAGCAGTACTTC. The gene calls are TRBV5-1 and TRBJ2-7; TRBD1 matches at 7 bases. There are 13 residues in the CDR3. Trimming at V came to 5 bases and at J to 0 bases, leaving 2 bases not matched to a gene. The germline V gene has CDR1 SGHRS and CDR2 YFSETQ.

The CDR3 here is CASSHRGLPNYGYTF. The CDR3 DNA is TGTGCCAGCAGCCACCGGGGTCTGCCTAACTATGGCTACACCTTC. J is TRBJ1-2 and V is TRBV27; D remains unclear. Trimming pared 6 bases from V and 0 bases from J, leaving 14 bases between. The CDR3 sequence is 15 residues long. Germline CDR1 reads MNHEY; CDR2 reads SMNVEV (reference sequence).

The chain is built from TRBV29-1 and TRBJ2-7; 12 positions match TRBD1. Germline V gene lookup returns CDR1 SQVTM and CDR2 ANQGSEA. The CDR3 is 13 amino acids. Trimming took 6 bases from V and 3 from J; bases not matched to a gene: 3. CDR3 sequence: CSVGTGGFYEQYF. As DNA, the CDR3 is TGCAGCGTAGGGACAGGGGGCTTCTACGAGCAGTACTTC.

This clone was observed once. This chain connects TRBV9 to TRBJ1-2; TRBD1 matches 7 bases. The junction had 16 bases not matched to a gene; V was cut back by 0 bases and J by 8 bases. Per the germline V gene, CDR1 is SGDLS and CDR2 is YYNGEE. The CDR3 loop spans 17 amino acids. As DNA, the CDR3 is TGTGCCAGCAGCGTAGTTGTCGGAATTACAGGGGTGCGGGGCTACACCTTC. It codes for CASSVVVGITGVRGYTF.

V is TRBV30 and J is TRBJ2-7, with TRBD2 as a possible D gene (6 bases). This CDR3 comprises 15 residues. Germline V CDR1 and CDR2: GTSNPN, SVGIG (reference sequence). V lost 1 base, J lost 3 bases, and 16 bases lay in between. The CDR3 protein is CAWSGVTAGFYEQYF. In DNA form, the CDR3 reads TGTGCCTGGAGTGGAGTTACGGCGGGGTTCTACGAGCAGTACTTC.

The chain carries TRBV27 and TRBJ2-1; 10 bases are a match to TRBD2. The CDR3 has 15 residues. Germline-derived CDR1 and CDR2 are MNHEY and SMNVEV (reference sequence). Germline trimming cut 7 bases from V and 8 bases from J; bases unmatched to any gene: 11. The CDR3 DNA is TGTGCCAGCAATCTGGCTAGCGGGAGTTCCCATGAGCAGTTCTTC. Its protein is CASNLASGSSHEQFF.

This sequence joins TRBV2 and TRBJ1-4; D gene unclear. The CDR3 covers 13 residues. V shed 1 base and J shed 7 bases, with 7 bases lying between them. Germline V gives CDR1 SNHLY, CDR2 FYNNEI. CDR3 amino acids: CASSEDGIEKLFF. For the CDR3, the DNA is TGTGCCAGCAGTGAAGATGGGATTGAAAAACTGTTTTTT. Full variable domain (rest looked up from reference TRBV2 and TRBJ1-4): EPEVTQTPSHQVTQMGQEVILRCVPISNHLYFYWYRQILGQKVEFLVSFYNNEISEKSEIFDDQFSVERPDGSNFTLKIRSTKLEDSAMYFCASSEDGIEKLFFGSGTQLSVL.

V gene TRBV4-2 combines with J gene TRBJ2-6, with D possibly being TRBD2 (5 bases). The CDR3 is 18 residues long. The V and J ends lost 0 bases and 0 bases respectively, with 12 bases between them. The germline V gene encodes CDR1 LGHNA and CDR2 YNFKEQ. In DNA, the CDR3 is TGTGCCAGCAGCCAAGAACTAGGAGTCGCCTCTGGGGCCAACGTCCTGACTTTC. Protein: CASSQELGVASGANVLTF.

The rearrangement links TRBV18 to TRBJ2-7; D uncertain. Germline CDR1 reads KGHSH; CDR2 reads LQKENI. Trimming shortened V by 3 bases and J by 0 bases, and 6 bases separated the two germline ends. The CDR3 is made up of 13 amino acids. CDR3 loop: CASSPEVSYEQYF. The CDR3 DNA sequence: TGTGCCAGCTCACCTGAGGTCTCCTACGAGCAGTACTTC.

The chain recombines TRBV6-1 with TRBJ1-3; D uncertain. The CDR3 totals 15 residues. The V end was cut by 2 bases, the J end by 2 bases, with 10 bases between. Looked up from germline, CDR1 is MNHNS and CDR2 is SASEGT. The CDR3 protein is CASSEFAQTGNTIYF. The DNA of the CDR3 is TGTGCCAGCAGTGAATTCGCTCAGACTGGAAACACCATATATTTT.

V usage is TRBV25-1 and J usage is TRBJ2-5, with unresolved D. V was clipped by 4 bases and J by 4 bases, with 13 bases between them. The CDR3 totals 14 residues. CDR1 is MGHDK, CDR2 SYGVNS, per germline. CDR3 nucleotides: TGTGCCAGCAGTGCCCGGGTCCAAGGAGAGACCCAGTACTTC. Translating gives CASSARVQGETQYF.